This T cell receptor beta chain is from a study of cytomegalovirus exposure and HLA in healthy donors. Overall study findings and caveats: Most of the TCR beta V segments (in an earlier analysis) were productive either about 90% or about 30% of the time.

The CDR3 runs to 15 residues. Per the germline V gene, CDR1 is MRHNA and CDR2 is SNTAGT. V dropped 6 bases and J dropped 8; count of bases not matched to a gene: 5. With regard to this clone: Antigen unknown.

Primers: 60 Vbeta forward and 13 Jbeta reverse. Only in-frame clones appear in the TCRdb table, and some are missing; sequencing was by immunoSEQ multiplex PCR. Among around 98,000 clones listed, roughly three quarters were seen once. Sequencing was performed on PBMCs. The chain carries TRBV6-4 and TRBJ2-1, with 15 bases fitting TRBD2. The sequence derives from a woman aged 35 to 49 in good health and CMV-seronegative. The CDR3 bases are TGTGCCAGCAGCGGGACTAGCGGGGGGTCGGATGAGCAGTTCTTC. This translates into CASSGTSGGSDEQFF.